Listed below are T cell receptor beta chains from one sample, sequenced in a study of PD-L1 blockade in urothelial cancer. The table came from immunoSEQ multiplex PCR; TCRdb's copy has only in-frame clones and leaves some out. The repertoire has some 89,000 clones, about 85% of them found once; the top ten carry roughly an eighth. This sample comprised PBMCs, obtained around atezolizumab (anti-PD-L1) treatment. The origin of the receptors is a man between 60 and 70 years old with urothelial cancer. Both conserved end residues are part of each CDR3.

V gene	J gene	CDR3 protein
TRBV7-3	TRBJ2-1	CASSPGGGGYEQFF
TRBV5-1	TRBJ1-1	CASSSQENTEAFF
TRBV11-3	TRBJ2-1	CASSLEGLAGDEQFF
TRBV9	TRBJ2-7	CASSVGGGISYEQYF
TRBV4-3	TRBJ2-1	CASSQQAKSLDEQFF
TRBV27	TRBJ2-3	CASSLHRTSGRGDTQYF
TRBV29-1	TRBJ1-2	CSVDQGGVNYGYTF
TRBV7-2	TRBJ1-1	CASRRGGQNTEAFF
TRBV6-1	TRBJ2-1	CASRNSGLAVGEQFF
TRBV11-2	TRBJ2-5	CASSLDPGAETQYF
TRBV2	TRBJ2-5	CASGGLGETQYF
TRBV6-1	TRBJ1-1	CASSEPWGGAFF
TRBV4-2	TRBJ1-3	CASSQDRGSGNTIYF
TRBV18	TRBJ2-1	CASFPALAGGPHEQFF
TRBV15	TRBJ2-1	CATRAAGGGEVNEQFF
TRBV5-1	TRBJ2-1	CASSLEALAGVGTYNEQFF
TRBV5-1	TRBJ1-1	CASSLRVGTEAFF
TRBV30	TRBJ2-3	CASPRGFTDTQYF
TRBV5-1	TRBJ1-2	CASSSVEGQIGGYTF
TRBV28	TRBJ1-2	CASSLPVGRGYGYTF
TRBV11-3	TRBJ1-4	CASSLDREKLFF
TRBV7-2	TRBJ1-5	CASSLRTGGRQPQHF
TRBV11-2	TRBJ2-7	CASGPSSGGAYEQYF
TRBV11-3	TRBJ1-2	CASSLVGQGNYGYTF
TRBV9	TRBJ2-3	CASSPRQGTSDTQYF